Below are 26 T cell receptor beta chains sequenced from a single sample in a study of early T cells in non-severe SARS-CoV-2 infection. TCRdb analysed the 5' RACE reads with MiXCR anew, one entry per CDR3 protein. Among some 61,000 distinct CDR3 sequences listed, over 9.5% were seen once. Sequenced input: whole blood. These TCRs come from an adult who was a healthcare worker with PCR-confirmed SARS-CoV-2 infection or an uninfected control (not recorded which).

This clonotype was observed a handful of times. This rearrangement joins TRBV20-1 to TRBJ2-5; possibly TRBD2 for D (6 bases). The CDR3 sequence is 15 residues long. Germline assignment: CDR1 DFQATT and CDR2 SNEGSKA (reference sequence). V was pared by 3 bases and J by 4 bases, with 18 bases between. The CDR3 nucleotides read TGCAGTGCTAGGGACAAGACTAGGGGTACAGAGACCCAGTACTTC. The encoded protein is CSARDKTRGTETQYF.

This clonotype was seen ten or more times. The chain links TRBV6-1 to TRBJ2-6; D is unclear. The V gene lost 1 base and the J gene lost 1 base, with 14 bases spanning the gap. The CDR3 consists of 18 residues. Germline V gives CDR1 MNHNS, CDR2 SASEGT. DNA for the CDR3: TGTGCCAGCAGTGAAGACGTGGAATTTGGTTCTGGGGCCAACGTCCTGACTTTC. Residues: CASSEDVEFGSGANVLTF.

In its sample, this clonotype was seen many times. This chain uses TRBV28 with TRBJ1-5; D is ambiguous. V lost 6 bases, J lost 0 bases, and 9 bases lay in between. The V gene's germline CDR1 is MDHEN and CDR2 SYDVKM. The CDR3 length is 14 residues. CDR3 amino acids: CASSISYSNQPQHF. CDR3 bases: TGTGCCAGCAGCATTTCGTATAGCAATCAGCCCCAGCATTTT.

This clonotype was detected ten times or more. J is TRBJ1-5 and V is TRBV9; D unclear. In germline, CDR1 is SGDLS, CDR2 YYNGEE. V shed 3 bases and J shed 4 bases, with 5 bases lying between them. The length of the CDR3 is 12 residues. This CDR3 is CASSAINQPQHF. CDR3 sequence (DNA): TGTGCCAGCAGCGCCATTAATCAGCCCCAGCATTTT. The variable domain in full, completed from reference TRBV9 and TRBJ1-5, reads DSGVTQTPKHLITATGQRVTLRCSPRSGDLSVYWYQQSLDQGLQFLIQYYNGEERAKGNILERFSAQQFPDLHSELNLSSLELGDSALYFCASSAINQPQHFGDGTRLSIL.

The sample holds many counts of this clonotype. V is TRBV29-1 and J is TRBJ2-3; 7 nucleotides match TRBD1. From germline, CDR1 is SQVTM and CDR2 ANQGSEA. This CDR3 comprises 15 residues. J lost 2 bases, V lost 6 bases, and 11 bases had no gene match. The CDR3 coding sequence is TGCAGCGTGCGACAGGGCCTGCGATTCACAGATACGCAGTATTTT. Amino acid sequence: CSVRQGLRFTDTQYF.

The V and J genes are TRBV20-1 and TRBJ2-1; 7 bases are a match to TRBD2. The V gene end was trimmed by 6 bases and the J gene end by 9 bases; junction bases not matched to a gene: 5. CDR1 is DFQATT and CDR2 is SNEGSKA in the germline V gene (reference sequence). CDR3 length: 11 residues. The CDR3 here is CSASSGTEQFF. CDR3 nucleotides: TGCAGTGCCTCCAGCGGGACTGAGCAGTTCTTC.

The rearrangement links TRBV2 to TRBJ1-4, with 9 bases lining up with TRBD1. CDR3 length equals 15 residues. Germline V lookup: CDR1 SNHLY, CDR2 FYNNEI. Germline trimming cut 8 bases from V and 3 bases from J; bases unmatched to any gene: 7. In DNA, the CDR3 is TGTGCCAGCGCATACAGGGGGCGGCCTAATGAAAAACTGTTTTTT. Amino acid sequence: CASAYRGRPNEKLFF. Combining the CDR3 with reference TRBV2 and TRBJ1-4 gives the whole variable domain EPEVTQTPSHQVTQMGQEVILRCVPISNHLYFYWYRQILGQKVEFLVSFYNNEISEKSEIFDDQFSVERPDGSNFTLKIRSTKLEDSAMYFCASAYRGRPNEKLFFGSGTQLSVL.

This clonotype occurred a few times. V gene TRBV7-2 combines with J gene TRBJ2-7; 7 bases align to TRBD2. Germline V lookup: CDR1 SGHTA, CDR2 FQGNSA. Trimming cost V 6 bases and J 6 bases; bases outside gene matches: 11. The CDR3 sequence is 14 residues long. DNA for the CDR3: TGTGCCAGCAGACGTCCCAGCGGGAACCCCGAGCAGTACTTC. Translating it yields CASRRPSGNPEQYF.

This clonotype was seen many times. The V and J genes are TRBV6-1 and TRBJ1-1, with 7 positions matching TRBD1. V dropped 0 bases and J dropped 6; count of bases not matched to a gene: 7. There are 15 residues in the CDR3. Germline lookup yields CDR1 MNHNS and CDR2 SASEGT. The CDR3 nucleotides are TGTGCCAGCAGTGAAGCGGCTGCCAGGGGGGCTGAAGCTTTCTTT. It encodes CASSEAAARGAEAFF.

This clonotype has ten or more counts. The chain links TRBV12-3 or TRBV12-4 to TRBJ1-3, with unresolved D. Deletions cut 4 bases from V and 5 bases from J, with 6 bases between. CDR3 length: 12 residues. CDR3 coding DNA: TGTGCCAGCAGTTACGAGAGAAACACCATATATTTT. It is translated as CASSYERNTIYF.

This clonotype was seen a handful of times. The chain combines TRBV18 with TRBJ2-6; D gene uncertain. The CDR3 consists of 15 residues. V lost 3 bases and J 0 bases, leaving 6 bases between the germline ends. Germline-derived CDR1 and CDR2 are KGHSH and LQKENI. CDR3 region: CASSPLASGANVLTF. Written as DNA, the CDR3 is TGTGCCAGCTCACCCTTGGCCTCTGGGGCCAACGTCCTGACTTTC. Full variable domain (rest looked up from reference TRBV18 and TRBJ2-6): NAGVMQNPRHLVRRRGQEARLRCSPMKGHSHVYWYRQLPEEGLKFMVYLQKENIIDESGMPKERFSAEFPKEGPSILRIQQVVRGDSAAYFCASSPLASGANVLTFGAGSRLTVL.

This clonotype has a handful of counts. The chain joins TRBV5-6 to TRBJ2-7; TRBD1 matches 10 bases. The CDR3 is 14 amino acids. Trimming took 5 bases from V and 7 from J; bases not matched to a gene: 9. Germline loops: CDR1 SGHDT, CDR2 YYEEEE. As DNA, the CDR3 is TGTGCCAGCAGTTGGGGACAGGGGCCTCGAGAGCAGTACTTC. It encodes CASSWGQGPREQYF.

The gene calls are TRBV7-2 and TRBJ2-3; maybe TRBD2 (5 bases). Between the trimmed V and J ends, which lost 7 bases and 9 bases, there was a span of 20 bases. Germline loops: CDR1 SGHTA, CDR2 FQGNSA. The CDR3 is 14 amino acids. Written as DNA, the CDR3 is TGTGCCAGCACCGTAGGCGGGCGCACGGGGACGCAGTATTTT. Residues: CASTVGGRTGTQYF.

This clonotype was recorded a few times. The V call is TRBV9, the J call TRBJ1-2; no firm D call. Germline-derived CDR1 and CDR2 are SGDLS and YYNGEE. This CDR3 spans 14 amino acids. Trimming cost V 0 bases and J 1 base, with 7 bases left between them. DNA of the CDR3: TGTGCCAGCAGCGTAGAAGGCAATAACTATGGCTACACCTTC. This gives the protein CASSVEGNNYGYTF.

The chain joins TRBV27 to TRBJ2-3; D unclear. CDR1 and CDR2 from the germline V gene are MNHEY and SMNVEV (reference sequence). V was pared by 3 bases and J by 2 bases, with 6 bases between. The CDR3 extends over 13 amino acids. The CDR3 nucleotides are TGTGCCAGCAGTTTTCTCGTCACAGATACGCAGTATTTT. Translation gives CASSFLVTDTQYF.

The chain links TRBV29-1 to TRBJ2-1; 7 positions match TRBD2. V lost 0 bases, J lost 0 bases, and 5 bases stayed unmatched. Germline V gene sequence: CDR1 SQVTM, CDR2 ANQGSEA. There are 16 residues in the CDR3. DNA of the CDR3: TGCAGCGTTGAAGAGGGGCGGGGGAGCTCCTACAATGAGCAGTTCTTC. It translates to CSVEEGRGSSYNEQFF.

This CDR3 is CASSLGGTAQETQYF. The CDR3 bases are TGTGCCAGCAGCTTAGGGGGGACAGCACAAGAGACCCAGTACTTC. This chain uses TRBV11-2 with TRBJ2-5; 7 bases fit TRBD1. Germline V gene sequence: CDR1 SGHAT, CDR2 FQNNGV. J gave up 2 bases and V 1 base, and 4 bases lay outside the gene matches. This CDR3 is built from 15 residues.

At least ten counts were recorded for this clonotype. This chain's CDR3 is CASSLAGNLNQPQHF. CDR3 DNA sequence: TGTGCCAGCAGTTTAGCGGGTAATCTCAATCAGCCCCAGCATTTT. The chain is built from TRBV12-3 or TRBV12-4 and TRBJ1-5; unclear D gene. The V and J ends lost 0 bases and 3 bases respectively, with 9 bases between them. The CDR3 length is 15 residues.

This clonotype occurred many times. V and J are TRBV5-1 and TRBJ1-6; D uncertain. V was pared by 0 bases and J by 6 bases, with 7 bases between. This CDR3 spans 14 amino acids. Per germline, CDR1 SGHRS and CDR2 YFSETQ. CDR3 DNA sequence: TGCGCCAGCAGCTTGGAAGGTACTAATTCACCCCTCCACTTT. This translates into CASSLEGTNSPLHF.

This clonotype was detected ten times or more. The chain recombines TRBV19 with TRBJ1-5, with 9 nucleotides matching TRBD1. Germline assignment: CDR1 LNHDA and CDR2 SQIVND (reference sequence). Trimming removed 7 bases from V and 4 bases from J; junction bases left unmatched: 11. The CDR3 has 16 residues. CDR3 sequence (DNA): TGTGCCAGTAAAATTGCTCACAGGGGGCTGAATCAGCCCCAGCATTTT. Translating it yields CASKIAHRGLNQPQHF. The variable domain in full, completed from reference TRBV19 and TRBJ1-5, reads DGGITQSPKYLFRKEGQNVTLSCEQNLNHDAMYWYRQDPGQGLRLIYYSQIVNDFQKGDIAEGYSVSREKKESFPLTVTSAQKNPTAFYLCASKIAHRGLNQPQHFGDGTRLSIL.

In its sample, this clonotype was seen many times. The V call is TRBV5-1, the J call TRBJ2-3, with a tentative D call TRBD1 (6 bases). The CDR3 runs 15 residues. Deletions cut 4 bases from V and 4 bases from J, with 16 bases between. The germline V gene encodes CDR1 SGHRS and CDR2 YFSETQ. Here the CDR3 reads CASSPNRAGADTQYF. The CDR3 nucleotides are TGCGCCAGCAGCCCTAACAGGGCAGGAGCAGATACGCAGTATTTT.

V usage is TRBV7-2 and J usage is TRBJ2-3; 10 bases fit TRBD2. Losses at the gene ends were 2 bases for V and 1 base for J; bases not matched to a gene: 9. The CDR3 covers 18 residues. Per germline, CDR1 SGHTA and CDR2 FQGNSA. CDR3 region: CASSLRSGGAARTDTQYF. The DNA of the CDR3 is TGTGCCAGCAGCTTACGGAGCGGGGGGGCCGCGCGCACAGATACGCAGTATTTT.

CDR3 region: CASSASRGEGQFF. For the CDR3, the DNA is TGTGCCAGCAGCGCTAGCCGTGGGGAGGGGCAGTTCTTC. The chain recombines TRBV7-6 with TRBJ2-1, with 7 bases matching TRBD2. With 5 bases clipped from V and 12 bases from J, the junction kept 10 bases outside the gene matches. In germline, CDR1 is SGHVS, CDR2 FNYEAQ. CDR3 size: 13 residues. Drawing the rest from reference TRBV7-6 and TRBJ2-1, the complete variable domain is GAGVSQSPRYKVTKRGQDVALRCDPISGHVSLYWYRQALGQGPEFLTYFNYEAQQDKSGLPNDRFSAERPEGSISTLTIQRTEQRDSAMYRCASSASRGEGQFFGPGTRLTVL.

This clonotype was observed many times. This chain links TRBV5-5 with TRBJ2-1, with 8 nucleotides matching TRBD1. In germline, CDR1 is SGHKS, CDR2 YYEKEE (reference sequence). The CDR3 consists of 17 residues. The V gene end was trimmed by 1 base and the J gene end by 7 bases; junction bases not matched to a gene: 13. The CDR3 DNA follows: TGTGCCAGCAGCTTGTGGTGGGGCCAGGGGGCGTGGAATGAGCAGTTCTTC. Its translation: CASSLWWGQGAWNEQFF.

The sample holds a few counts of this clonotype. J is TRBJ2-1 and V is TRBV9, with D unresolved. This CDR3 is built from 14 residues. Germline CDR1 reads SGDLS; CDR2 reads YYNGEE. Trimming removed 2 bases from V and 1 base from J, with 7 bases in between. This chain's CDR3 is CASSVVGSYNEQFF. The CDR3 DNA reads as TGTGCCAGCAGCGTCGTTGGGTCCTACAATGAGCAGTTCTTC. Full variable domain (rest looked up from reference TRBV9 and TRBJ2-1): DSGVTQTPKHLITATGQRVTLRCSPRSGDLSVYWYQQSLDQGLQFLIQYYNGEERAKGNILERFSAQQFPDLHSELNLSSLELGDSALYFCASSVVGSYNEQFFGPGTRLTVL.

This clonotype came up a few times. Here the CDR3 reads CASSILGLAGGYEQYF. Here the CDR3 DNA reads TGTGCCAGCAGCATACTGGGACTAGCGGGGGGCTACGAGCAGTACTTC. The V and J genes are TRBV7-2 and TRBJ2-7, with 15 nucleotides matching TRBD2. The V gene's germline CDR1 is SGHTA and CDR2 FQGNSA. V shed 5 bases and J 3 bases; nucleotides not matched to a gene: 5. The length of the CDR3 is 16 residues. Variable domain in full (rest from reference TRBV7-2 and TRBJ2-7): GAGVSQSPSNKVTEKGKDVELRCDPISGHTALYWYRQSLGQGLEFLIYFQGNSAPDKSGLPSDRFSAERTGGSVSTLTIQRTQQEDSAVYLCASSILGLAGGYEQYFGPGTRLTVT.